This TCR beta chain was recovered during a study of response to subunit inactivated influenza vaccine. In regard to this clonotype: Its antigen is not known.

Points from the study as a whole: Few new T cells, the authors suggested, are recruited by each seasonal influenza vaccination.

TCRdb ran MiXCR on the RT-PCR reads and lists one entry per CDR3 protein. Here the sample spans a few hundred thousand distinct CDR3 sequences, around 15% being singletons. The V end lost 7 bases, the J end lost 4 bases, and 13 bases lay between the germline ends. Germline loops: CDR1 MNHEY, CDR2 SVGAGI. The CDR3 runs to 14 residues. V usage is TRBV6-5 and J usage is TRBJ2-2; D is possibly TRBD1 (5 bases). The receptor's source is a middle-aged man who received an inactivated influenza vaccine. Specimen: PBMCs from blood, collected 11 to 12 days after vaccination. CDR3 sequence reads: CASNWQGPTGELFF. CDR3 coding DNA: TGTGCCAGCAACTGGCAGGGTCCCACCGGGGAGCTGTTTTTT.